This T cell receptor (beta chain) was sequenced during a study of blood T cell repertoires in COVID-19. Study summary: The analysed material was cDNA or gDNA that came from T cells, B-cell-depleted T cells, or PBMCs.

The germline CDR1 and CDR2 sequences are SGHRS and YFSETQ. The CDR3 runs 16 residues. V lost 1 base, J lost 7 bases, and 14 bases stayed unmatched. Original processing methods: Amplifying reference gene primers gave estimates of nucleated cell counts. Libraries were prepared by immunoSEQ multiplex PCR; TCRdb keeps only in-frame clonotypes and omits some of them. V and J calls and clone size come straight from that table; D and trimming were deduced from the DNA. The table includes 100,000 to 150,000 clones, roughly 90% detected once. The receptor comes from a man aged 45-65 years with acute or convalescent COVID-19. The sequenced material came from peripheral blood. The rearrangement links TRBV5-1 to TRBJ2-7; TRBD2 matches at 7 bases. The CDR3 region has the DNA TGCGCCAGCAGCTTGTTAGGCGGGAGAACGGGGGGTGAGCAGTACTTC. Its protein is CASSLLGGRTGGEQYF.